The 9 T cell receptor beta chains reported below all come from one sample, sequenced in a study of cytotoxic CD8 clonotypes in ibrutinib-treated CLL. Data came from immunoSEQ multiplex PCR; TCRdb stores just in-frame clones and leaves some out. The sample lists tens of thousands of clones; approximately 48% were seen once. This sample comprised PBMCs, obtained before ibrutinib treatment. All receptors derive from a human donor with chronic lymphocytic leukemia.

The V call is TRBV9, the J call TRBJ2-3; D gene ambiguous. This CDR3 has 14 amino acids. With 0 bases removed from V and 3 bases from J, the gap between germline ends came to 8 bases. Germline assignment: CDR1 SGDLS and CDR2 YYNGEE. The CDR3 DNA follows: TGTGCCAGCAGCGTAGGGGGTATAACAGATACGCAGTATTTT. Amino acid sequence: CASSVGGITDTQYF.

V and J are TRBV4-1 and TRBJ2-7, with D perhaps matching TRBD1 (5 bases). The CDR3 is made up of 12 amino acids. Trimming removed 0 bases from V and 6 bases from J, with 6 bases in between. Germline lookup yields CDR1 MGHRA and CDR2 YSYEKL. CDR3 region: CASSQDRVEQYF. In nucleotides, the CDR3 is TGCGCCAGCAGCCAAGACAGGGTCGAGCAGTACTTC.

The chain joins TRBV5-1 to TRBJ1-2; D is possibly TRBD1 (5 bases). Trimming left V 0 bases short and J 0 bases short, with 9 bases between. The germline V gene has CDR1 SGHRS and CDR2 YFSETQ. The CDR3 sequence is 15 residues long. CDR3 nucleotide sequence: TGCGCCAGCAGCTTGGCAGGGACTACTAACTATGGCTACACCTTC. Translated: CASSLAGTTNYGYTF.

This chain links TRBV7-3 with TRBJ2-3, with 10 bases identical to TRBD2. Germline V gene sequence: CDR1 SGHTA, CDR2 FQGTGA. Trimming at V came to 6 bases and at J to 3 bases, leaving 6 bases not matched to a gene. The CDR3 runs to 15 residues. Written as DNA, the CDR3 is TGTGCCAGCAGGCTAGCGGGGGATCGTACAGATACGCAGTATTTT. Its protein is CASRLAGDRTDTQYF.

The V and J genes are TRBV5-4 and TRBJ1-6; D is perhaps TRBD1 (6 bases). V was trimmed by 5 bases and J by 2 bases, leaving 11 bases between them. Germline CDR1 is SGHNT and CDR2 is YYREEE (reference sequence). CDR3 length equals 15 residues. The CDR3 nucleotides read TGTGCCAGCAGGGGCAGGGGCCCCTATAATTCACCCCTCCACTTT. As protein: CASRGRGPYNSPLHF.

The rearrangement joins TRBV6-1 to TRBJ2-7; 8 bases line up with TRBD1. The CDR3 loop spans 15 amino acids. Germline-derived CDR1 and CDR2 are MNHNS and SASEGT. V gave up 6 bases and J gave up 3 bases; unmatched junction bases: 10. The CDR3 nucleotides are TGTGCCAGCAGATTATGGACAGGGAAAAACTACGAGCAGTACTTC. It encodes CASRLWTGKNYEQYF.

This clone has a handful of counts. This chain links TRBV12-5 with TRBJ2-1; D is perhaps TRBD2 (6 bases). V was clipped by 3 bases and J by 13 bases, with 13 bases between them. CDR1 and CDR2 (germline): LGHNT, FRNRAP. There are 12 residues in the CDR3. The CDR3 DNA sequence: TGTGCTAGTGGTTTCCCCGGACTATCCCAGTTCTTC. The encoded protein is CASGFPGLSQFF.

This chain connects TRBV27 to TRBJ1-6; 9 bases align to TRBD1. The CDR3 runs 15 residues. The V gene end was trimmed by 1 base and the J gene end by 7 bases; junction bases not matched to a gene: 2. CDR1 is MNHEY, CDR2 SMNVEV, per germline (reference sequence). The CDR3 DNA reads TGTGCCAGCAGTTTATGGACAGGGGAGAATTCACCCCTCCACTTT. Its translation: CASSLWTGENSPLHF.

This clone was seen once. The chain uses TRBV6-5 and TRBJ1-1, with D possibly being TRBD1 (6 bases). CDR1 MNHEY and CDR2 SVGAGI come from the germline V gene. V was trimmed by 2 bases and J by 6 bases, leaving 13 bases between them. CDR3 length: 14 amino acids. CDR3 sequence reads: CASSYPRGGAEAFF. In DNA, the CDR3 is TGTGCCAGCAGTTACCCTAGGGGGGGCGCTGAAGCTTTCTTT.